A single T cell receptor beta chain is shown here with its context. This sample was taken from a study of blood T cell repertoires in COVID-19. Study information: Acute and convalescent COVID-19 samples came from the United States, Italy and Spain. In each case, the material was cDNA or gDNA derived from T cells, B-cell-depleted T cells, or PBMCs.

Cohorts were based on clinical histories the participants reported. As processed by the authors: How many nucleated cells were present was estimated from reference gene primer amplification. Assay: immunoSEQ multiplex PCR; the TCRdb copy retains only in-frame clones and omits some. D and trimming were read from the DNA, whereas the V and J calls and clone size are those reported in that table. In the table there are 350,000 to 400,000 clones, approximately 89% of which are singletons. V was shortened by 8 bases and J by 2 bases, with 10 bases between the two germline ends. Germline V lookup: CDR1 MNHEY, CDR2 SMNVEV (reference sequence). The CDR3 contains 12 residues.

The V gene is TRBV27, the J gene TRBJ2-7; the D gene is possibly TRBD1 (6 bases). Sequenced: PBMCs or T cells enriched from blood (not recorded which). The receptor comes from a woman aged 40 to 50 who had been exposed to COVID-19. DNA of the CDR3: TGTGCCAGCGGGGGCAGCCCCTACGAGCAGTACTTC. It specifies CASGGSPYEQYF.